What follows describes a single T cell receptor (beta chain). Its target is not known. The sample originates from a study of T cell responses to AZD1222 COVID-19 vaccine. Study-wide results and caveats: Donor demographics were predominantly white British with a female majority; clonal diversity may be underestimated. The CD4 TCRs associated with vaccination extended across spike and predominated at 160-218 and 743-854.

Germline values: CDR1 MGHDK, CDR2 SYGVNS. V lost 4 bases and J 2 bases, leaving 15 bases between the germline ends. This CDR3 region has 16 residues. The table came from immunoSEQ multiplex PCR; TCRdb's copy has only in-frame clones and leaves some out. The table includes roughly 160,000 clones, 70% to 90% detected once. This sample comprised peripheral blood, obtained 28 days after the second AZD1222 dose. V usage is TRBV25-1 and J usage is TRBJ2-1; TRBD1 is a possible D gene (7 bases). The clonotype originates from an adult who received the AZD1222 COVID-19 vaccine. As DNA, the CDR3 is TGTGCCAGCAGTGCCCCCCAGGGGGGCCCCTACAATGAGCAGTTCTTC. Encoded protein: CASSAPQGGPYNEQFF.